One and the same sample provided the 22 T cell receptor beta chains below, sequenced in a study of T cell changes during pregnancy in multiple sclerosis. The method was immunoSEQ multiplex PCR; TCRdb's version includes in-frame clones alone and lacks a portion of them. Of over 65,000 clones listed, approximately 89% were seen once; the top ten hold 2.5%. This sample comprised peripheral blood, obtained in the first trimester of pregnancy. The receptors here all came from a female donor with multiple sclerosis, enrolled in a pregnancy study.

This chain joins TRBV5-1 and TRBJ1-3, with 7 bases matching TRBD1. V shed 2 bases and J 1 base; nucleotides not matched to a gene: 3. This CDR3 spans 15 amino acids. The V gene's germline CDR1 is SGHRS and CDR2 YFSETQ. The CDR3 sequence is CASSLQGISGNTIYF. CDR3 nucleotide sequence: TGCGCCAGCAGCTTACAGGGGATATCTGGAAACACCATATATTTT.

This clone was recorded only once. V and J are TRBV19 and TRBJ2-7; weak D call: TRBD2 (6 bases). Trimming left V 3 bases short and J 0 bases short, with 15 bases between. Germline CDR1 and CDR2: LNHDA and SQIVND (reference sequence). The CDR3 consists of 16 residues. CDR3 coding DNA: TGTGCCAGTAGTATCCGGGGGACTGTCAGCTCCTACGAGCAGTACTTC. Its protein product is CASSIRGTVSSYEQYF.

The chain uses TRBV27 and TRBJ2-2; TRBD1 matches at 8 bases. Per germline, CDR1 MNHEY and CDR2 SMNVEV (reference sequence). V shed 8 bases, J shed 2 bases, and the junction held 4 bases outside the gene matches. The CDR3 runs 14 residues. The CDR3 bases are TGTGCCAGCTGTGGGACAGGAAACACCGGGGAGCTGTTTTTT. It translates to CASCGTGNTGELFF.

The genes are TRBV9 and TRBJ2-1; D not certain. The ends were cut back, 4 bases at V and 5 bases at J, with 7 bases in the middle. CDR3 length equals 12 residues. The V gene's germline CDR1 is SGDLS and CDR2 YYNGEE. The DNA of the CDR3 is TGTGCCAGCAGCAACCGGGACAATGAGCAGTTCTTC. Translation gives CASSNRDNEQFF.

V usage is TRBV6-5 and J usage is TRBJ2-5, with D possibly matching TRBD1 (6 bases). Deletions cut 8 bases from V and 5 bases from J, with 21 bases between. The CDR3 is 15 amino acids. Germline CDR1 MNHEY, CDR2 SVGAGI. The CDR3 bases are TGTGCCAGCGGGTCCTGGGGGCAACATGAGGAGACCCAGTACTTC. Its protein product is CASGSWGQHEETQYF.

The genes are TRBV11-2 and TRBJ1-1, with D possibly being TRBD1 (5 bases). The germline V gene has CDR1 SGHAT and CDR2 FQNNGV. Trimming pared 1 base from V and 1 base from J, leaving 10 bases between. The CDR3 is 15 residues long. The CDR3 region is CASSLVRVANTEAFF. In nucleotides, the CDR3 is TGTGCCAGCAGCTTAGTCAGGGTTGCGAACACTGAAGCTTTCTTT.

This chain links TRBV9 with TRBJ1-3; TRBD1 matches 7 bases. V shed 3 bases, J shed 6 bases, and the junction held 9 bases outside the gene matches. The CDR3 totals 15 residues. Germline V gives CDR1 SGDLS, CDR2 YYNGEE. The CDR3 is CASSEDTGAQNTIYF. The CDR3 region has the DNA TGTGCCAGCAGCGAAGATACAGGGGCTCAAAACACCATATATTTT.

This chain uses TRBV4-1 with TRBJ2-6; unclear D gene. With 4 bases removed from V and 1 base from J, the gap between germline ends came to 5 bases. The CDR3 sequence is 14 residues long. Germline CDR1 MGHRA, CDR2 YSYEKL. The CDR3 here is CASSPLSGANVLTF. In DNA form, the CDR3 reads TGCGCCAGCAGCCCCTTATCTGGGGCCAACGTCCTGACTTTC.

This rearrangement joins TRBV30 to TRBJ2-5; D is unclear. This CDR3 has 11 amino acids. The V end was cut by 5 bases, the J end by 4 bases, with 8 bases between. CDR1 and CDR2 (germline): GTSNPN, SVGIG (reference sequence). DNA of the CDR3: TGTGCCTGGGCCCTAGGAGAGACCCAGTACTTC. Protein sequence: CAWALGETQYF.

The chain couples TRBV5-1 to TRBJ2-7; TRBD1 matches 12 bases. Losses at the gene ends were 4 bases for V and 5 bases for J; bases not matched to a gene: 7. The CDR3 loop spans 15 amino acids. CDR1 SGHRS and CDR2 YFSETQ come from the germline V gene. The CDR3 here is CASSPGTGGGHEQYF. CDR3 DNA sequence: TGCGCCAGCAGCCCCGGGACAGGGGGCGGACACGAGCAGTACTTC.

The chain employs TRBV13 and TRBJ2-7; possibly TRBD1 for D (5 bases). Germline CDR1 and CDR2: PRHDT and FYEKMQ (reference sequence). Trimming left V 2 bases short and J 6 bases short, with 5 bases between. This CDR3 is 11 amino acids long. The CDR3 DNA is TGTGCCAGCAGCTTAACAGGCGAGCAGTACTTC. Its protein is CASSLTGEQYF.

V and J are TRBV6-1 and TRBJ2-7; D possibly corresponds to TRBD2 (6 bases). CDR3 size: 17 residues. Germline CDR1 is MNHNS and CDR2 is SASEGT. V was pared by 3 bases and J by 0 bases, with 18 bases between. The CDR3 protein is CASSDRSGFGGSYEQYF. The CDR3 DNA follows: TGTGCCAGCAGTGATAGGTCTGGGTTCGGGGGCTCCTACGAGCAGTACTTC.

The rearrangement links TRBV4-1 to TRBJ1-3; D uncertain. V was trimmed by 3 bases and J by 0 bases, leaving 12 bases between them. Germline values: CDR1 MGHRA, CDR2 YSYEKL. The CDR3 consists of 16 residues. The CDR3 DNA is TGCGCCAGCAGCCAGATACACGGGAGCTCTGGAAACACCATATATTTT. Amino acids: CASSQIHGSSGNTIYF.

This chain uses TRBV5-8 with TRBJ2-1; 7 bases are shared with TRBD1. The CDR3 is 16 amino acids. Germline trimming cut 2 bases from V and 2 bases from J; bases unmatched to any gene: 7. The germline V gene encodes CDR1 SGHTS and CDR2 YDEGEE. CDR3 in DNA: TGTGCCAGCAGCTTTGACCCCGGGACAGCCTACAATGAGCAGTTCTTC. Protein: CASSFDPGTAYNEQFF. The variable domain in full, completed from reference TRBV5-8 and TRBJ2-1, reads EAGVTQSPTHLIKTRGQQATLRCSPISGHTSVYWYQQALGLGLQFLLWYDEGEERNRGNFPPRFSGRQFPNYSSELNVNALELEDSALYLCASSFDPGTAYNEQFFGPGTRLTVL.

The chain recombines TRBV30 with TRBJ2-5, with D unclear. Germline CDR1 GTSNPN, CDR2 SVGIG (reference sequence). The CDR3 spans 13 residues. The ends were cut back, 0 bases at V and 3 bases at J, with 8 bases in the middle. CDR3 coding DNA: TGTGCCTGGAGTGTACTCGCGGAAGAGACCCAGTACTTC. As protein: CAWSVLAEETQYF.

The chain employs TRBV4-3 and TRBJ1-1; D not resolved. The CDR3 totals 15 residues. CDR1 is LGHNA, CDR2 YSLEER, per germline. V dropped 0 bases and J dropped 4 bases, with 12 bases sitting between them. This chain's CDR3 is CASSQEGLVSTEAFF. The CDR3 DNA follows: TGCGCCAGCAGCCAAGAAGGTCTAGTGAGCACTGAAGCTTTCTTT.

This clone appeared a single time. The chain carries TRBV7-2 and TRBJ2-3, with 7 positions matching TRBD1. The ends lost 6 bases at V and 0 bases at J; junction bases unmatched: 6. The CDR3 consists of 15 residues. Germline values: CDR1 SGHTA, CDR2 FQGNSA. The CDR3 DNA follows: TGTGCCAGCAGACGGGACAGAACTAGCACAGATACGCAGTATTTT. Encoded protein: CASRRDRTSTDTQYF. The variable domain in full, completed from reference TRBV7-2 and TRBJ2-3, reads GAGVSQSPSNKVTEKGKDVELRCDPISGHTALYWYRQSLGQGLEFLIYFQGNSAPDKSGLPSDRFSAERTGGSVSTLTIQRTQQEDSAVYLCASRRDRTSTDTQYFGPGTRLTVL.

The chain joins TRBV27 to TRBJ2-1, with no clear D. V was shortened by 2 bases and J by 5 bases, with 10 bases between the two germline ends. The CDR3 totals 14 residues. The germline V gene encodes CDR1 MNHEY and CDR2 SMNVEV (reference sequence). The CDR3 region is CASSLGQADNEQFF. The CDR3, as DNA: TGTGCCAGCAGTTTAGGTCAGGCAGACAATGAGCAGTTCTTC.

This rearrangement joins TRBV12-1 to TRBJ2-5; the D call in the table, TRBD2, was not verified against the DNA. TRBV12-1 is noted as a pseudogene. CDR3 size: 16 residues. CDR3 amino acids: CASRERGGNYQETQYF. DNA of the CDR3: TGTGCCAGCAGAGAGCGGGGGGGCAACTACCAAGAGACCCAGTACTTC.

This chain connects TRBV27 to TRBJ2-7, with 9 positions matching TRBD1. V gave up 2 bases and J gave up 5 bases; unmatched junction bases: 10. Germline loops: CDR1 MNHEY, CDR2 SMNVEV (reference sequence). This CDR3 has 16 residues. The CDR3 sequence: CASSLRLGQGGDEQYF. In DNA form, the CDR3 reads TGTGCCAGCAGTTTAAGGTTGGGACAGGGCGGGGACGAGCAGTACTTC.

The rearrangement uses TRBV18 and TRBJ1-5; 12 positions agree with TRBD1. The CDR3 extends over 18 amino acids. In germline, CDR1 is KGHSH, CDR2 LQKENI. Trimming at V came to 3 bases and at J to 2 bases, leaving 8 bases not matched to a gene. CDR3 in amino acids: CASSPGTGGRAGNQPQHF. CDR3 DNA sequence: TGTGCCAGCTCACCTGGGACAGGGGGCAGGGCTGGCAATCAGCCCCAGCATTTT. Combining the CDR3 with reference TRBV18 and TRBJ1-5 gives the whole variable domain NAGVMQNPRHLVRRRGQEARLRCSPMKGHSHVYWYRQLPEEGLKFMVYLQKENIIDESGMPKERFSAEFPKEGPSILRIQQVVRGDSAAYFCASSPGTGGRAGNQPQHFGDGTRLSIL.

The chain couples TRBV28 to TRBJ1-5; D unresolved. This CDR3 region has 16 residues. V gave up 3 bases and J gave up 5 bases, with 17 bases separating them. Germline V lookup: CDR1 MDHEN, CDR2 SYDVKM. The DNA of the CDR3 is TGTGCCAGCAGTTTGGCTCTTGTCCGTCGGGATCAGCCCCAGCATTTT. Its translation: CASSLALVRRDQPQHF.